Listed below are T cell receptor beta chains from one sample, sequenced in a study of T cells after yellow fever vaccination. TCRdb used MiXCR to reprocess the 5' RACE reads, holding one entry per CDR3 protein. The sample includes about 330,000 distinct CDR3 sequences, 6.5% to 8.5% of them seen just once. Here the sequenced sample was PBMCs, taken roughly 47 days after the first yellow fever vaccination. Receptors originate from a young man who received the YFV17D yellow fever vaccine. The CDR3 runs from the conserved cysteine through the conserved F or W. The D gene is left open where the match is weak. Size values are once, few and many counts, or a class for expanded clones, and some rows have none.

j_call	v_call	clone_size	d_call	cdr3_nt	cdr3_aa
TRBJ1-4	TRBV5-1	.	.	TGCGCCAGCAGCTTGGATCCATCGTCGAATGAAAAACTGTTTTTT	CASSLDPSSNEKLFF
TRBJ1-1	TRBV4-3	few	TRBD1	TGCGCCAGCAGCCGCAATCCAGGGGGGGGGGGCGATGAAGCTTTCTTT	CASSRNPGGGGDEAFF
TRBJ1-6	TRBV5-4	.	.	TGTGCCAGCAGCTGGGAGAGGGGGGATTCACCCCTCCACTTT	CASSWERGDSPLHF
TRBJ2-5	TRBV6-2/TRBV6-3	.	TRBD2	TGTGCCAGCACCCCGACTAGCGGGGGGGAGACCCAGTACTTC	CASTPTSGGETQYF
TRBJ1-2	TRBV7-8	few	.	TGTGCCAGCAGCTTAGTTGAAGGTCGGCAGGGCGGCGGCTACACCTTC	CASSLVEGRQGGGYTF
TRBJ2-7	TRBV6-6	many	.	TGTGCCAGCAGTTACAACAGACCCTACGAGCAGTACTTC	CASSYNRPYEQYF
TRBJ2-5	TRBV6-2/TRBV6-3	many	.	TGTGCCAGCGGTACCCGGACCCAGGAGGAGACCCAGTACTTC	CASGTRTQEETQYF
TRBJ2-5	TRBV12-3/TRBV12-4	many	TRBD2	TGTGCCAGCAGCGCGGGGGGGAGTGGTGGAAAAGAGACCCAGTACTTC	CASSAGGSGGKETQYF
TRBJ2-1	TRBV7-2	many	TRBD1	TGTGCCAGCAGCAGGGGACAGCACAATGAGCAGTTCTTC	CASSRGQHNEQFF
TRBJ2-5	TRBV20-1	many	TRBD2	TGCAGTGCCTCGACTAGCGACGAGACCCAGTACTTC	CSASTSDETQYF
TRBJ1-1	TRBV15	.	TRBD1	TGTGCCACCAGCGTCGACAGGGGGAGGACTGAAGCTTTCTTT	CATSVDRGRTEAFF
TRBJ1-3	TRBV4-3	few	.	TGCGCCAGCAGCCAAGAGGGAATTGGAAACACCATATATTTT	CASSQEGIGNTIYF
TRBJ1-4	TRBV1	few	.	TGCACCAGCTGTCCCCCGGTTGCAACTAATGAAAAACTGTTTTTT	CTSCPPVATNEKLFF
TRBJ2-5	TRBV10-3	.	.	TGTGCCATCAGTGAGGTATACCAAGAGACCCAGTACTTC	CAISEVYQETQYF
TRBJ2-1	TRBV7-8	.	.	TGTGCCAGCAGCTCCAGGAATACAGTTCCAAGGCAGTTCTTC	CASSSRNTVPRQFF
TRBJ1-4	TRBV2	many	TRBD1	TGTGCCAGCAGGGGGACAGGGGGTAATGAAAAACTGTTTTTT	CASRGTGGNEKLFF
TRBJ2-3	TRBV18	many	.	TGTGCCAGCTCACCAGCAGCCTGGGGAGATACGCAGTATTTT	CASSPAAWGDTQYF
TRBJ2-1	TRBV5-1	many	TRBD2	TGCGCCAGCAGCTCGCGGGGGGGCTCCTACAATGAGCAGTTCTTC	CASSSRGGSYNEQFF
TRBJ2-1	TRBV4-3	.	TRBD2	TGCGCCAGCACCCCGGGACTAGCGGGGAGTCCCTACAATGAGCAGTTCTTC	CASTPGLAGSPYNEQFF
TRBJ1-2	TRBV19	.	.	TGTGCCAGTACCTACGCACGACAGGCGGCTAACTATGGCTACACCTTC	CASTYARQAANYGYTF
TRBJ1-2	TRBV7-9	few	.	TGTGTAGGCGACTATGGCTACACCTTC	CVGDYGYTF
TRBJ1-4	TRBV7-6	.	TRBD1	TGTGCCAGCAGCTCTAGCGGACAGGGGCGACTGTTTTTT	CASSSSGQGRLFF
TRBJ1-6	TRBV7-9	few	.	TGTGCCAGCAGCTTAGAGAATTCACCCCTCCACTTT	CASSLENSPLHF